This entry lists 10 T cell receptor beta chains sequenced from one sample in a study of spatial heterogeneity in lung cancer. TCRdb ran MiXCR on the 5' RACE reads and lists one entry per CDR3 protein. The sample lists about 50,000 distinct CDR3 sequences, approximately 7.6% occurring once. Indicated time point: sample taken at primary tumor resection. Whole RNA, isolated from tumor, nontumor lung or frozen PBMC, was sequenced without prior sorting. The specimen was PBMCs, collected at surgery. The receptors shown here come from a female donor with early-stage non-small cell lung cancer.

This clonotype was detected many times. The genes are TRBV6-2 or TRBV6-3 and TRBJ1-5; D perhaps matches TRBD1 (5 bases). The CDR3 has 17 residues. Germline V gene sequence: CDR1 MNHEY, CDR2 SVGEGT. V shed 5 bases and J shed 3 bases, with 20 bases lying between them. CDR3 sequence reads: CASSMRVKGTVNQPQHF. The CDR3 coding sequence is TGTGCCAGCAGTATGCGGGTTAAGGGGACCGTCAATCAGCCCCAGCATTTT.

This clonotype occurred a few times. This chain connects TRBV20-1 to TRBJ1-2; perhaps TRBD1 as D (5 bases). Germline CDR1 is DFQATT and CDR2 is SNEGSKA (reference sequence). V was cut by 5 bases and J by 0 bases, with 7 bases left in between. The CDR3 sequence is 12 residues long. In nucleotides, the CDR3 is TGCAGTGCTCAGGACACTAACTATGGCTACACCTTC. Protein product: CSAQDTNYGYTF.

The CDR3 DNA is TGTGCCAGCAGTGACATTGTTGTGTCCTACAATGAGCAGTTCTTC. Its protein product is CASSDIVVSYNEQFF. The chain has TRBV6-5 and TRBJ2-1; the D is unclear. The germline V gene has CDR1 MNHEY and CDR2 SVGAGI. The CDR3 covers 15 residues. The V and J ends lost 5 bases and 1 base respectively, with 12 bases between them.

There are a few counts of this clonotype. V gene TRBV18 combines with J gene TRBJ2-7, with 7 bases aligning to TRBD1. J gave up 5 bases and V 2 bases, and 3 bases lay outside the gene matches. In germline, CDR1 is KGHSH, CDR2 LQKENI. The CDR3 is 13 amino acids. Here the CDR3 reads CASSPRGRNEQYF. CDR3 DNA sequence: TGTGCCAGCTCACCAAGGGGGCGGAACGAGCAGTACTTC.

Here the CDR3 reads CASSLLGTCYNEQFF. The CDR3 region has the DNA TGTGCCAGCAGCTTGTTGGGGACCTGCTACAATGAGCAGTTCTTC. The V call is TRBV13, the J call TRBJ2-1; D may match TRBD1 or TRBD2 (5 bases each). Trimming stripped 3 bases from V and 3 bases from J, with 12 bases between. Germline CDR1 and CDR2: PRHDT and FYEKMQ (reference sequence). The CDR3 extends over 15 amino acids. The full variable domain, completed using reference TRBV13 and TRBJ2-1, is AAGVIQSPRHLIKEKRETATLKCYPIPRHDTVYWYQQGPGQDPQFLISFYEKMQSDKGSIPDRFSAQQFSDYHSELNMSSLELGDSALYFCASSLLGTCYNEQFFGPGTRLTVL.

Only a few counts were recorded for this clonotype. The chain is built from TRBV27 and TRBJ1-3; tentative D call: TRBD1 (5 bases). Trimming stripped 5 bases from V and 0 bases from J, with 11 bases between. The CDR3 has 15 amino acids. The germline V gene encodes CDR1 MNHEY and CDR2 SMNVEV (reference sequence). The CDR3 protein is CASSLAGFSGNTIYF. The CDR3 DNA follows: TGTGCCAGCAGTCTGGCAGGGTTCTCTGGAAACACCATATATTTT.

V and J are TRBV5-1 and TRBJ1-1; perhaps TRBD1 as D (6 bases). CDR1 SGHRS and CDR2 YFSETQ come from the germline V gene. This CDR3 is 16 amino acids long. The V gene lost 0 bases and the J gene lost 1 base, with 13 bases spanning the gap. The CDR3: CASSLGVTGANTEAFF. The CDR3 DNA follows: TGCGCCAGCAGCTTGGGGGTTACGGGGGCGAACACTGAAGCTTTCTTT.

Details on this clonotype: A read error may account for a junction end that differs from germline. The chain couples TRBV5-6 to TRBJ2-1; a weak D match, TRBD2 (5 bases). The CDR3 spans 12 residues. Germline CDR1 and CDR2: SGHDT and YYEEEE. The CDR3 nucleotides read TGTGCCAGCAACTTGGCGGGCTATGAGCAGTTCTTC. The encoded protein is CASNLAGYEQFF.

This clonotype appeared a few times. This chain links TRBV7-2 with TRBJ1-1; a possible D gene is TRBD1 (5 bases). The CDR3 length is 14 residues. V was pared by 2 bases and J by 5 bases, with 12 bases between. Germline lookup yields CDR1 SGHTA and CDR2 FQGNSA. In DNA, the CDR3 is TGTGCCAGCAGCTTATCCGGGGCGAGGACTGAAGCTTTCTTT. Translating gives CASSLSGARTEAFF.

The chain recombines TRBV30 with TRBJ1-4; TRBD1 might be the D (5 bases). Deletions cut 5 bases from V and 2 bases from J, with 21 bases between. Germline lookup yields CDR1 GTSNPN and CDR2 SVGIG (reference sequence). This CDR3 region has 17 residues. CDR3 sequence reads: CAWHREGPVSTNEKLFF. The CDR3 region has the DNA TGTGCCTGGCACAGAGAGGGGCCCGTATCGACTAATGAAAAACTGTTTTTT.